This note documents a single T cell receptor beta chain sequence. Profiled with immunoSEQ multiplex PCR; TCRdb holds only in-frame clones, not every one. The sample contains 200,000 to 250,000 clones, roughly 84% of which appear only once. These data come from a study of blood T cell repertoires in COVID-19. The CDR3 totals 16 residues. Unmatched junction bases numbered 6, after V lost 3 bases and J lost 4 bases. Germline lookup yields CDR1 SGHDN and CDR2 FVKESK. This TCR came from a man between 50 and 59 years old with active or convalescent COVID-19. Sequencing input: peripheral blood. The genes are TRBV14 and TRBJ1-5; 10 bases are shared with TRBD1. CDR3 sequence (DNA): TGTGCCAGCAGCCAGTCCGACAGGGGGCGAAATCAGCCCCAGCATTTT. It translates to CASSQSDRGRNQPQHF. The variable domain in full, completed from reference TRBV14 and TRBJ1-5, reads EAGVTQFPSHSVIEKGQTVTLRCDPISGHDNLYWYRRVMGKEIKFLLHFVKESKQDESGMPNNRFLAERTGGTYSTLKVQPAELEDSGVYFCASSQSDRGRNQPQHFGDGTRLSIL.